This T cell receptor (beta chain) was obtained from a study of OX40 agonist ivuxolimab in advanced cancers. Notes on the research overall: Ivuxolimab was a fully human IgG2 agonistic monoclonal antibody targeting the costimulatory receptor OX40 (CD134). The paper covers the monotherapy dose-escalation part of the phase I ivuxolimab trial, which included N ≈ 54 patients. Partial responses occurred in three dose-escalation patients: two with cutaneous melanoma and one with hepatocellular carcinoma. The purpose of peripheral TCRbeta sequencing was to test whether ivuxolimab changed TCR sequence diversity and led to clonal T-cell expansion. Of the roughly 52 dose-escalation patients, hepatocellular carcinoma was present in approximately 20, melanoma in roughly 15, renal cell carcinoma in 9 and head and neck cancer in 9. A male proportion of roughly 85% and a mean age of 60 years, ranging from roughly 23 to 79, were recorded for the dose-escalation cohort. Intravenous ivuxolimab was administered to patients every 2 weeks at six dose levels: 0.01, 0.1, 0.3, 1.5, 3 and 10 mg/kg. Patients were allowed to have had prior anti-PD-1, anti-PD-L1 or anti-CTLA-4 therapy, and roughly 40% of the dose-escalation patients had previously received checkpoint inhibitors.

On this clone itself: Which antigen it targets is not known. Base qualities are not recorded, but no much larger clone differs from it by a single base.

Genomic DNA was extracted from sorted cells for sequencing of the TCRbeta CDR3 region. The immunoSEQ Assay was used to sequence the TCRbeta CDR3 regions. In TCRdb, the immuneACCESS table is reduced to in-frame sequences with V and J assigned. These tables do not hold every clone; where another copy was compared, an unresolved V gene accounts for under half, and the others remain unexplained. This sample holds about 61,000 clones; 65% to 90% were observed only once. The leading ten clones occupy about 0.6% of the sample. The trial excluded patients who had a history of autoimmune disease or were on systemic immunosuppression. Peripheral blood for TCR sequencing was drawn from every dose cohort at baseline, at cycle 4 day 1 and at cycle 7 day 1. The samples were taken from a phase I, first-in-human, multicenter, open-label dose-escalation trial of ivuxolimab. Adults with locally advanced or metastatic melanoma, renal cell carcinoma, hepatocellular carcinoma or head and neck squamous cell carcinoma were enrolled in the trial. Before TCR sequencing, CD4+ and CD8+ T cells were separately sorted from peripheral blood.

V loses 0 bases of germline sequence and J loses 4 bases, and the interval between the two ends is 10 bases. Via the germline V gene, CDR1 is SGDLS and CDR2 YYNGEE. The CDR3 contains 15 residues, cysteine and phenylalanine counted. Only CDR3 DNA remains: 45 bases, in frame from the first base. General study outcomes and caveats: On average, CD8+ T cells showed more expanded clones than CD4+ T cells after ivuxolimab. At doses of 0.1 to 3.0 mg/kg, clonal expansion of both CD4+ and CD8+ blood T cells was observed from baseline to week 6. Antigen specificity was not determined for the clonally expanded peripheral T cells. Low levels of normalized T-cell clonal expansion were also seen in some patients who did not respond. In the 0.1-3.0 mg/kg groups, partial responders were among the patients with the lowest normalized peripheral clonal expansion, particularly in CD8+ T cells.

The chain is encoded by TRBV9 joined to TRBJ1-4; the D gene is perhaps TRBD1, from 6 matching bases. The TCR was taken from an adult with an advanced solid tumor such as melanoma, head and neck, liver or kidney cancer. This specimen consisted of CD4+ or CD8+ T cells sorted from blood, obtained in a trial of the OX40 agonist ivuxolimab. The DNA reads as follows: TGTGCCAGCAGCGTAGGGGACAATGGTAATGAAAAACTGTTTTTT. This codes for CASSVGDNGNEKLFF.